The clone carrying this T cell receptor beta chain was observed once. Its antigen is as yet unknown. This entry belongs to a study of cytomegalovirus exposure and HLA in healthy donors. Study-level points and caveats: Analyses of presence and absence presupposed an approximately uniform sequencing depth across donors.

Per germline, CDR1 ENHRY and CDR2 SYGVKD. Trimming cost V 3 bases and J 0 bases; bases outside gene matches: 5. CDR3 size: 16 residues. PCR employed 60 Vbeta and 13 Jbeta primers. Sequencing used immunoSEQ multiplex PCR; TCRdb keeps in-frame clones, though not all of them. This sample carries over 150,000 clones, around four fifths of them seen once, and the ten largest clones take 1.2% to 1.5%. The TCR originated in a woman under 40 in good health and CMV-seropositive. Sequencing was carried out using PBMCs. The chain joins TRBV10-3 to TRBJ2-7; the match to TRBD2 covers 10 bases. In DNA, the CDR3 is TGTGCCATCAGTGATTCCGGGACTAGCGCCTCCTACGAGCAGTACTTC. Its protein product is CAISDSGTSASYEQYF.